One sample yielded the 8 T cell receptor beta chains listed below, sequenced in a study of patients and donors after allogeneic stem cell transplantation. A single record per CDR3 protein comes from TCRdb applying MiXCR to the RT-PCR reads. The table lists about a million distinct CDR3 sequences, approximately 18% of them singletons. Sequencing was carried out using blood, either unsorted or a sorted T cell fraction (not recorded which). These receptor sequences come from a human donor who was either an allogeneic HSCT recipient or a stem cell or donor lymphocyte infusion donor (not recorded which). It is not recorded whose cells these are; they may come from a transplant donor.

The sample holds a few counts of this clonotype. CDR3 amino acids: CASRPGQGANGYTF. The CDR3 DNA is TGTGCCAGCAGGCCAGGACAGGGGGCTAATGGCTACACCTTC. The V and J genes are TRBV6-1 and TRBJ1-2; 11 bases are a match to TRBD1. The CDR3 extends over 14 amino acids. Germline V lookup: CDR1 MNHNS, CDR2 SASEGT. V shed 6 bases and J 6 bases; nucleotides not matched to a gene: 6.

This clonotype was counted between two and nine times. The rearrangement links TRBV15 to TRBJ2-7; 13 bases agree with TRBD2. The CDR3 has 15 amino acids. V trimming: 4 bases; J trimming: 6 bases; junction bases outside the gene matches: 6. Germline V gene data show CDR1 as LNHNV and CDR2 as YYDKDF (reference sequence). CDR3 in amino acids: CATSTGLAGVSEQYF. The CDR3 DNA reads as TGTGCCACCAGCACCGGACTAGCGGGAGTTAGCGAGCAGTACTTC.

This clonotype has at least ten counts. Here the CDR3 DNA reads TGCAGCGTTGAATTCGGGGTTCGAGCGACCCAGTACTTC. Translation: CSVEFGVRATQYF. The rearrangement uses TRBV29-1 and TRBJ2-5, with D tentatively TRBD2 (5 bases). Germline CDR1 SQVTM, CDR2 ANQGSEA. V was shortened by 2 bases and J by 7 bases, with 14 bases between the two germline ends. The CDR3 extends over 13 amino acids.

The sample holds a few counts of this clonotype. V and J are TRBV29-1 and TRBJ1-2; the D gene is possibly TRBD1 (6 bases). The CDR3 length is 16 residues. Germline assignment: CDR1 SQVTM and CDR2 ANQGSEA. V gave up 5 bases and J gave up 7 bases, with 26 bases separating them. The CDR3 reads CSVWPQFRGHRRGYTF. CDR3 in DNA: TGCAGCGTTTGGCCCCAATTCAGGGGACACCGACGTGGCTACACCTTC.

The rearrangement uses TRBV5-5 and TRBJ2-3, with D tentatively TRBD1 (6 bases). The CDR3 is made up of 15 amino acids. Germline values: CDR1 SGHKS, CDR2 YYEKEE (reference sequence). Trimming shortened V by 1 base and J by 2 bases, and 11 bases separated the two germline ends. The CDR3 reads CASSLWHRATDTQYF. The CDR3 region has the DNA TGTGCCAGCAGCTTGTGGCACAGGGCCACAGATACGCAGTATTTT.

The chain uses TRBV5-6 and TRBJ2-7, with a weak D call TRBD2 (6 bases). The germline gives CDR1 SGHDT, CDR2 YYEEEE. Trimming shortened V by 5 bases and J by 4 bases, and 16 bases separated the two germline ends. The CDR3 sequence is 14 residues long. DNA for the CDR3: TGTGCCAGCAGGCGAAAGGGCGGGAAATACGAGCAGTACTTC. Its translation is CASRRKGGKYEQYF.

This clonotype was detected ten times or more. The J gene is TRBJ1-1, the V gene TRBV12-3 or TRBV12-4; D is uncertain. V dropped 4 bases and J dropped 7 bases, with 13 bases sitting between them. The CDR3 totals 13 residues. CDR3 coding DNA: TGTGCCAGCAGTTCTCTTCGACATTATGAAGCTTTCTTT. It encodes CASSSLRHYEAFF.

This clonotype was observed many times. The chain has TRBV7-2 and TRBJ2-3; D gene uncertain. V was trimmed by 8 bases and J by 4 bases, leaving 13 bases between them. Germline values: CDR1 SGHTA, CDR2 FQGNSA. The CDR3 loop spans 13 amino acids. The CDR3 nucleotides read TGTGCCAGCGGCGACCCCTCGGCAGATACGCAGTATTTT. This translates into CASGDPSADTQYF. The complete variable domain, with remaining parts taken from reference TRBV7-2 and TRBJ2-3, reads GAGVSQSPSNKVTEKGKDVELRCDPISGHTALYWYRQSLGQGLEFLIYFQGNSAPDKSGLPSDRFSAERTGGSVSTLTIQRTQQEDSAVYLCASGDPSADTQYFGPGTRLTVL.